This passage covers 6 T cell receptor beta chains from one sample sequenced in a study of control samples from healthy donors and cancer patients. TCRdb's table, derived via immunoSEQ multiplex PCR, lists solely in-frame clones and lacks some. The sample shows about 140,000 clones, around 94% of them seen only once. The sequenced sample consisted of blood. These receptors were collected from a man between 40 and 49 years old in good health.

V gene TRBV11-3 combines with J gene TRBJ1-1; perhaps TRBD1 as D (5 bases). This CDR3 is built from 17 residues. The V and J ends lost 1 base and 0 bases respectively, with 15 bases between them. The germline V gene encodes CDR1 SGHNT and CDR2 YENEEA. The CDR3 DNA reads TGTGCCAGCAGCTTAGTGCGGGCAGGGTGGATGAACACTGAAGCTTTCTTT. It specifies CASSLVRAGWMNTEAFF.

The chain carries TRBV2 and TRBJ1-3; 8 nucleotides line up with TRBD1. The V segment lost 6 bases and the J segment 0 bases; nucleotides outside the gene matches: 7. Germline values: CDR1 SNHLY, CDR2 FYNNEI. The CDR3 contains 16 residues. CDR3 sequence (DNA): TGTGCCAGCAGAAAACCGGGACAGGCCTCTGGAAACACCATATATTTT. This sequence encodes CASRKPGQASGNTIYF. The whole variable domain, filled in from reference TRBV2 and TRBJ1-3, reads EPEVTQTPSHQVTQMGQEVILRCVPISNHLYFYWYRQILGQKVEFLVSFYNNEISEKSEIFDDQFSVERPDGSNFTLKIRSTKLEDSAMYFCASRKPGQASGNTIYFGEGSWLTVV.

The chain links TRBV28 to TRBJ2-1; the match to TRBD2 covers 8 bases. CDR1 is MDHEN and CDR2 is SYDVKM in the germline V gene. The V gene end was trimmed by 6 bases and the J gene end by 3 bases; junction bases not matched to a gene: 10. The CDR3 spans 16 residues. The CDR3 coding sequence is TGTGCCAGCAGAAAGAGCGGGAGATCGTTCTACAATGAGCAGTTCTTC. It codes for CASRKSGRSFYNEQFF. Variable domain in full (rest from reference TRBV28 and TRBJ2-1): DVKVTQSSRYLVKRTGEKVFLECVQDMDHENMFWYRQDPGLGLRLIYFSYDVKMKEKGDIPEGYSVSREKKERFSLILESASTNQTSMYLCASRKSGRSFYNEQFFGPGTRLTVL.

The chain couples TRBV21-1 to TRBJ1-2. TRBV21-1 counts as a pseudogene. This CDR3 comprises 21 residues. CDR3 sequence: CASSKGGFGARPAGSNYGYTF. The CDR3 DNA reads TGTGCCAGCAGCAAAGGGGGGTTTGGGGCCAGGCCGGCGGGTTCTAACTATGGCTACACCTTC.

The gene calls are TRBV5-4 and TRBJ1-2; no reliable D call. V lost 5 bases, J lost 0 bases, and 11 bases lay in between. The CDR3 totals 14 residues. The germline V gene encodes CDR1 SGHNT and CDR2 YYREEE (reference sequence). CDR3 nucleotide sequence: TGTGCCAGCAGTGTAGACGGCACTAACTATGGCTACACCTTC. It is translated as CASSVDGTNYGYTF.

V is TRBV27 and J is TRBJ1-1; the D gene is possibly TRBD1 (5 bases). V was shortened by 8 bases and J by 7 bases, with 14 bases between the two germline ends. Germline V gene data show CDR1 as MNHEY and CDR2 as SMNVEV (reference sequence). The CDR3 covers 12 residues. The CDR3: CASGTGTFEAFF. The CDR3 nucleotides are TGTGCCAGCGGGACGGGAACCTTTGAAGCTTTCTTT.